Below are 3 T cell receptor beta chains sequenced from a single sample in a study of blood T cell repertoires in COVID-19. Assay: immunoSEQ multiplex PCR; the TCRdb copy retains only in-frame clones and omits some. The sample shows some 130,000 clones, 84% of them seen only once. The sequencing input was PBMCs or T cells enriched from blood (not recorded which). The source is a middle-aged man with acute COVID-19.

The V and J genes are TRBV4-3 and TRBJ1-1; D may be TRBD1 (6 bases). V lost 2 bases to trimming and J lost 1 base, with 8 bases between them. The CDR3 sequence is 14 residues long. Per the germline V gene, CDR1 is LGHNA and CDR2 is YSLEER. CDR3 sequence (DNA): TGCGCCAGCAGCCAATCGACAGGGAACACTGAAGCTTTCTTT. It yields the protein CASSQSTGNTEAFF.

The V gene is TRBV30, the J gene TRBJ1-1, with a tentative D call TRBD1 (6 bases). Trimming removed 0 bases from V and 4 bases from J, with 15 bases in between. The CDR3 is 15 residues long. The germline V gene encodes CDR1 GTSNPN and CDR2 SVGIG (reference sequence). The CDR3 DNA reads TGTGCCTGGAGTGTACTGGGGACACCAGGCACTGAAGCTTTCTTT. Its translation: CAWSVLGTPGTEAFF.

The table lists this clone with a count of one. The V and J genes are TRBV6-5 and TRBJ1-6; D is unresolved. This CDR3 is built from 15 residues. Trimming removed 5 bases from V and 4 bases from J, with 12 bases in between. Germline CDR1 reads MNHEY; CDR2 reads SVGAGI. CDR3 DNA sequence: TGTGCCAGCAGTCCAATAACAGAATATAATTCACCCCTCCACTTT. Amino acid sequence: CASSPITEYNSPLHF.